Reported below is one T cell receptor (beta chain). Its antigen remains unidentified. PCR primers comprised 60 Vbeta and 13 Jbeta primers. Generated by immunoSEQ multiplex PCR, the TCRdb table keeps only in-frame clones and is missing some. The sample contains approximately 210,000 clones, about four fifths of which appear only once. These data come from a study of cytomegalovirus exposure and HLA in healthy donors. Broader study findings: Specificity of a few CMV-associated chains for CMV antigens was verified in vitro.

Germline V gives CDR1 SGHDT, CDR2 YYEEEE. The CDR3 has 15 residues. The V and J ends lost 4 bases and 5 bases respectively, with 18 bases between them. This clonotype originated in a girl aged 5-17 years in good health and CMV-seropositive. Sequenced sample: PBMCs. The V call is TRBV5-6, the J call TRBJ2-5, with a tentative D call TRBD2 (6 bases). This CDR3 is CASSIRRGLGETQYF. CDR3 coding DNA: TGTGCCAGCAGCATCAGGAGGGGCTTAGGGGAGACCCAGTACTTC.